These 21 T cell receptor beta chains share one sample of origin, sequenced in a study of response to subunit inactivated influenza vaccine. TCRdb re-called the RT-PCR reads through MiXCR, storing one row per CDR3 protein. The sample has 300,000 to 350,000 distinct CDR3 sequences; approximately 20% are singletons. Source: PBMCs from blood, taken 21 months after vaccination. The receptors were sampled from a man in his fifties or sixties who received an inactivated influenza vaccine.

This clonotype appeared a few times. V usage is TRBV6-1 and J usage is TRBJ2-2; no clear D. The germline CDR1 and CDR2 sequences are MNHNS and SASEGT. V shed 3 bases and J shed 5 bases, with 13 bases lying between them. This CDR3 has 15 residues. The CDR3 region is CASSDSWIRTGELFF. The CDR3, as DNA: TGTGCCAGCAGTGATTCTTGGATTAGAACCGGGGAGCTGTTTTTT.

The CDR3 reads CAISPGLTQETQYF. The CDR3 region has the DNA TGTGCCATCAGCCCGGGACTGACCCAAGAGACCCAGTACTTC. V is TRBV10-3 and J is TRBJ2-5, with a possible D match to TRBD2 (6 bases). V was trimmed by 6 bases and J by 1 base, leaving 12 bases between them. Germline V gene lookup returns CDR1 ENHRY and CDR2 SYGVKD. The CDR3 contains 14 residues.

The chain combines TRBV11-2 with TRBJ1-3, with D possibly matching TRBD1 (5 bases). CDR3 length: 13 residues. The germline CDR1 and CDR2 sequences are SGHAT and FQNNGV. The V gene lost 5 bases and the J gene lost 2 bases, with 7 bases spanning the gap. The CDR3 loop is CASSGGPGNTIYF. The CDR3 bases are TGTGCCAGCAGCGGGGGACCTGGAAACACCATATATTTT.

This clonotype occurred a few times. The rearrangement links TRBV7-6 to TRBJ2-5, with TRBD1 matching over 7 bases. This CDR3 contains 16 residues. Germline lookup yields CDR1 SGHVS and CDR2 FNYEAQ. V lost 5 bases to trimming and J lost 5 bases; unmatched junction nucleotides: 14. For the CDR3, the DNA is TGTGCCAGCAGCCCTCGACTACAGGGGAGTATTGAGACCCAGTACTTC. As protein: CASSPRLQGSIETQYF.

The rearrangement links TRBV20-1 to TRBJ1-3; no reliable D call. Trimming left V 2 bases short and J 0 bases short, with 14 bases between. The germline V gene encodes CDR1 DFQATT and CDR2 SNEGSKA (reference sequence). The CDR3 is 16 residues long. The CDR3 protein is CSARWFGEPSGNTIYF. CDR3 DNA sequence: TGCAGTGCTAGATGGTTCGGGGAACCCTCTGGAAACACCATATATTTT.

V and J are TRBV7-2 and TRBJ2-1; D is ambiguous. Trimming shortened V by 2 bases and J by 7 bases, and 15 bases separated the two germline ends. The CDR3 consists of 15 residues. The germline gives CDR1 SGHTA, CDR2 FQGNSA. The CDR3 coding sequence is TGTGCCAGCAGCTTATCCCCCTCGGTGGGTAATGAGCAGTTCTTC. It is translated as CASSLSPSVGNEQFF.

The V call is TRBV7-2, the J call TRBJ1-6, with 8 bases aligning to TRBD1. The germline V gene has CDR1 SGHTA and CDR2 FQGNSA. V lost 5 bases and J lost 4; bases outside the gene matches: 10. The length of the CDR3 is 17 residues. Written as DNA, the CDR3 is TGTGCCAGCAGCCCGCAACGACAGGGGTTATATAATTCACCCCTCCACTTT. Amino acids: CASSPQRQGLYNSPLHF.

J is TRBJ1-4 and V is TRBV9; a possible D gene is TRBD1 (6 bases). V was pared by 2 bases and J by 8 bases, with 16 bases between. CDR3 length: 15 amino acids. Germline assignment: CDR1 SGDLS and CDR2 YYNGEE. The CDR3 bases are TGTGCCAGCAGCGTGGCACAGGGAGTGAGAGAAAAACTGTTTTTT. Translating it yields CASSVAQGVREKLFF.

This clonotype was seen a few times. The chain links TRBV20-1 to TRBJ2-3; perhaps D is TRBD1 or TRBD2 (5 bases each). The CDR3 runs to 15 residues. Between the trimmed V and J ends, which lost 5 bases and 0 bases, there was a span of 15 bases. Per the germline V gene, CDR1 is DFQATT and CDR2 is SNEGSKA (reference sequence). DNA for the CDR3: TGCAGTGCTCCCGGGACGCCGTCTAGCACAGATACGCAGTATTTT. Translated, it gives CSAPGTPSSTDTQYF.

This chain links TRBV15 with TRBJ2-7; D unresolved. The CDR3 is 14 residues long. CDR1 is LNHNV, CDR2 YYDKDF, per germline (reference sequence). Trimming removed 0 bases from V and 0 bases from J, with 6 bases in between. The CDR3 protein is CATSRDWGSYEQYF. Here the CDR3 DNA reads TGTGCCACCAGCAGAGACTGGGGCTCCTACGAGCAGTACTTC.

The rearrangement links TRBV12-3 or TRBV12-4 to TRBJ2-4; TRBD1 matches at 9 bases. The CDR3 is 16 residues long. V dropped 7 bases and J dropped 4; count of bases not matched to a gene: 11. CDR3 region: CASTTLMTGGKNIQYF. The CDR3 region has the DNA TGTGCCAGCACCACCTTAATGACAGGGGGTAAAAACATTCAGTACTTC.

J is TRBJ2-7 and V is TRBV10-3; TRBD2 aligns across 8 bases. The CDR3 runs 14 residues. Germline CDR1 and CDR2: ENHRY and SYGVKD. After removal of 3 bases from V and 3 bases from J, the junction contained 4 bases not matched to a gene. This CDR3 reads CAISELAENYEQYF. CDR3 nucleotide sequence: TGTGCCATCAGTGAACTAGCGGAGAACTACGAGCAGTACTTC.

This clonotype turned up a few times. The V call is TRBV12-3 or TRBV12-4, the J call TRBJ1-3; D gene unclear. Trimming shortened V by 7 bases and J by 2 bases, and 9 bases separated the two germline ends. This CDR3 has 13 amino acids. The CDR3 DNA follows: TGTGCCAGCAATCGATACACTGGAAACACCATATATTTT. Translation gives CASNRYTGNTIYF.

This clonotype showed up just a few times. The chain couples TRBV28 to TRBJ2-1; D remains unclear. Trimming removed 6 bases from V and 8 bases from J, with 11 bases in between. The CDR3 totals 12 residues. From germline, CDR1 is MDHEN and CDR2 SYDVKM. The CDR3 region has the DNA TGTGCCAGCAGCTCGCTCGTATATGAGCAGTTCTTC. This sequence encodes CASSSLVYEQFF. Complete variable domain (other parts from reference TRBV28 and TRBJ2-1): DVKVTQSSRYLVKRTGEKVFLECVQDMDHENMFWYRQDPGLGLRLIYFSYDVKMKEKGDIPEGYSVSREKKERFSLILESASTNQTSMYLCASSSLVYEQFFGPGTRLTVL.

Only one count was recorded for this clonotype. A much larger clone lies one base from this, so it may be a read error. This chain uses TRBV20-1 with TRBJ1-5; D call uncertain. This CDR3 comprises 14 residues. The germline V gene encodes CDR1 DFQATT and CDR2 SNEGSKA (reference sequence). Trimming removed 3 bases from V and 2 bases from J, with 11 bases in between. CDR3 DNA: TGCAGTGCTAGGCCCCCAAGGGGCAATCAGCCCCAGCATTTT. It encodes CSARPPRGNQPQHF.

V is TRBV9 and J is TRBJ1-3; D may be TRBD1 (5 bases). Germline V lookup: CDR1 SGDLS, CDR2 YYNGEE. V lost 0 bases and J 2 bases, leaving 9 bases between the germline ends. The CDR3 consists of 15 residues. In nucleotides, the CDR3 is TGTGCCAGCAGCGTAGCGGCAGGGCCTGGAAACACCATATATTTT. This encodes CASSVAAGPGNTIYF. Full variable domain (outside the CDR3, taken from reference TRBV9 and TRBJ1-3): DSGVTQTPKHLITATGQRVTLRCSPRSGDLSVYWYQQSLDQGLQFLIQYYNGEERAKGNILERFSAQQFPDLHSELNLSSLELGDSALYFCASSVAAGPGNTIYFGEGSWLTVV.

The chain is built from TRBV7-8 and TRBJ2-5, with no clear D. In germline, CDR1 is SGHVS, CDR2 FQNEAQ. Trimming took off 5 bases at V and 5 bases at J, with 9 bases between the two ends. The CDR3 covers 12 residues. CDR3 in amino acids: CASSVDVETQYF. CDR3 nucleotide sequence: TGTGCCAGCAGCGTCGACGTGGAGACCCAGTACTTC.

The chain combines TRBV2 with TRBJ2-3; D ambiguous. The CDR3 is 15 residues long. V was clipped by 1 base and J by 1 base, with 9 bases between them. CDR1 is SNHLY, CDR2 FYNNEI, per germline. CDR3 nucleotide sequence: TGTGCCAGCAGTGAAGTTATTGTAGGCACAGATACGCAGTATTTT. Translation: CASSEVIVGTDTQYF.

This clonotype was observed at least ten times. The V gene is TRBV7-8, the J gene TRBJ1-3, with 10 positions matching TRBD1. The ends lost 5 bases at V and 2 bases at J; junction bases unmatched: 9. CDR1 and CDR2 from the germline V gene are SGHVS and FQNEAQ. This CDR3 spans 17 amino acids. This CDR3 reads CASSPVPGTGAGNTIYF. The CDR3 DNA reads as TGTGCCAGCAGCCCAGTCCCCGGGACAGGGGCTGGAAACACCATATATTTT.

The chain joins TRBV19 to TRBJ2-5, with D unclear. CDR3 length: 16 amino acids. V lost 0 bases and J 5 bases, leaving 16 bases between the germline ends. Germline V lookup: CDR1 LNHDA, CDR2 SQIVND (reference sequence). For the CDR3, the DNA is TGTGCCAGTAGTATAGACGCATGGGGTACTTCGGAGACCCAGTACTTC. It is translated as CASSIDAWGTSETQYF. The complete variable domain, with remaining parts taken from reference TRBV19 and TRBJ2-5, reads DGGITQSPKYLFRKEGQNVTLSCEQNLNHDAMYWYRQDPGQGLRLIYYSQIVNDFQKGDIAEGYSVSREKKESFPLTVTSAQKNPTAFYLCASSIDAWGTSETQYFGPGTRLLVL.

The rearrangement links TRBV5-1 to TRBJ1-2; D not certain. This CDR3 has 16 residues. Germline loops: CDR1 SGHRS, CDR2 YFSETQ. Trimming removed 4 bases from V and 4 bases from J, with 20 bases in between. The CDR3 spells CASSPPAGSPSYGYTF. CDR3 DNA: TGCGCCAGCAGCCCCCCCGCGGGGTCCCCTAGCTATGGCTACACCTTC. The variable domain in full, completed from reference TRBV5-1 and TRBJ1-2, reads KAGVTQTPRYLIKTRGQQVTLSCSPISGHRSVSWYQQTPGQGLQFLFEYFSETQRNKGNFPGRFSGRQFSNSRSEMNVSTLELGDSALYLCASSPPAGSPSYGYTFGSGTRLTVV.